These T cell receptor beta chains were read from a single sample in a study of blood T cell repertoires in COVID-19. The repertoire was sequenced with immunoSEQ multiplex PCR; TCRdb's copy has only in-frame clones and lacks some. This sample yields about 200,000 clones, of which nearly 90% are seen a single time; 4% belongs to the top ten. The sample comprised PBMCs or T cells enriched from blood (not recorded which). Receptor source: a woman in her 30s with acute COVID-19. Both conserved end residues are part of each CDR3. Only part of the rows carry a size: once, few, many, or a class if the clone is expanded.

j_gene,len,v_gene,abundance,CDR3aa
TRBJ1-1,13,TRBV7-3,NA,CASSLNGVTEAFF
TRBJ1-1,15,TRBV7-6,once,CASSLGTVRNTEAFF
TRBJ1-2,14,TRBV19,NA,CASTSGQGASGYTF
TRBJ1-2,14,TRBV7-2,NA,CASSTQRGRVGYTF
TRBJ2-5,13,TRBV7-9,NA,CASSKDTQETQYF
TRBJ2-2,18,TRBV15,NA,CATSRDPLGAANTGELFF
TRBJ1-1,13,TRBV6-5,NA,CASSSTSDTEAFF
TRBJ2-7,13,TRBV28,NA,CASSSGLTYEQYF
TRBJ1-4,15,TRBV30,once,CAWSAYSVINEKLFF
TRBJ2-7,13,TRBV10-3,NA,CAISAGQPYEQYF
TRBJ1-5,15,TRBV30,NA,CAWSVSGYHNQPQHF
TRBJ1-5,15,TRBV11-2,NA,CASSTTAGVGQPQHF
TRBJ2-3,17,TRBV7-2,NA,CASSIERDRGSTDTQYF